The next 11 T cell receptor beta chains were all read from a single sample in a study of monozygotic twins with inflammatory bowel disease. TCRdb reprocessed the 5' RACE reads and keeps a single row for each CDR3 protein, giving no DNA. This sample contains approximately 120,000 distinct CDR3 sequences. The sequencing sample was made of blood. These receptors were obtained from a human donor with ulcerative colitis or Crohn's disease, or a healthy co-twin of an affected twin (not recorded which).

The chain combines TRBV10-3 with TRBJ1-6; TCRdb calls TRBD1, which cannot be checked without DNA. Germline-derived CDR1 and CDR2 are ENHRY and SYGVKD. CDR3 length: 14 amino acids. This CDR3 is CATGPGTGTSPLHF.

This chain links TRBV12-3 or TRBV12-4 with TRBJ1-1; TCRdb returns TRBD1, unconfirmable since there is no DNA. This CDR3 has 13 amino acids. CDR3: CASLRDASTEAFF.

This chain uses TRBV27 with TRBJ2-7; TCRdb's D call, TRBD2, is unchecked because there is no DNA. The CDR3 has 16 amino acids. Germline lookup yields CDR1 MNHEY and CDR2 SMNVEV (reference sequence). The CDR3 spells CASTANREQSSYEQYF.

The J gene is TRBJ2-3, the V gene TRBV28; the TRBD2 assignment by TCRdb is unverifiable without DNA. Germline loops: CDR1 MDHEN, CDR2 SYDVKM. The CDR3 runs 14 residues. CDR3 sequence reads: CASSLLSSGGPSYF.

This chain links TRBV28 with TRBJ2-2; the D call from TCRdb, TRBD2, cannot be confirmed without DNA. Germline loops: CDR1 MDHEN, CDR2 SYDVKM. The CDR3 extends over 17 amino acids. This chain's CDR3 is CASIQGGTIVSTGELFF.

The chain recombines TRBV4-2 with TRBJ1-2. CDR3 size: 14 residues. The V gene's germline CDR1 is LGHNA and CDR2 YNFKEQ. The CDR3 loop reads CASSPGVGTYGYTF.

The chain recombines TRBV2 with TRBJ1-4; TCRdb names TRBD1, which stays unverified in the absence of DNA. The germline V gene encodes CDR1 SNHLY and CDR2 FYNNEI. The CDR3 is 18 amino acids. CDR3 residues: CASSPTPGQGVPNEKLFF.

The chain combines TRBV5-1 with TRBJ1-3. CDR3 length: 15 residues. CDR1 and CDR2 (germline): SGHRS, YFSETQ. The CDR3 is CASSLSGSSGNTIYF.

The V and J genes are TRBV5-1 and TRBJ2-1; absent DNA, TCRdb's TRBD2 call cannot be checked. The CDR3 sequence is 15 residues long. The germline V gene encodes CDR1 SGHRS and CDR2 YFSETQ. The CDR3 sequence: CASSYLLAAHNEQFF.

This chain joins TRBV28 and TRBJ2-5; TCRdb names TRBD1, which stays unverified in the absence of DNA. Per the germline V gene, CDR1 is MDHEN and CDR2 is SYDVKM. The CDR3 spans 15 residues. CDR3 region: CASSFVTGQEETQYF.

The CDR3 region is CAISKSRGAYNEQFF. The J gene is TRBJ2-1, the V gene TRBV10-3; the D call of TRBD1 rests on TCRdb alone, since no DNA is present to check it. The CDR3 is made up of 15 amino acids. Germline CDR1 reads ENHRY; CDR2 reads SYGVKD.